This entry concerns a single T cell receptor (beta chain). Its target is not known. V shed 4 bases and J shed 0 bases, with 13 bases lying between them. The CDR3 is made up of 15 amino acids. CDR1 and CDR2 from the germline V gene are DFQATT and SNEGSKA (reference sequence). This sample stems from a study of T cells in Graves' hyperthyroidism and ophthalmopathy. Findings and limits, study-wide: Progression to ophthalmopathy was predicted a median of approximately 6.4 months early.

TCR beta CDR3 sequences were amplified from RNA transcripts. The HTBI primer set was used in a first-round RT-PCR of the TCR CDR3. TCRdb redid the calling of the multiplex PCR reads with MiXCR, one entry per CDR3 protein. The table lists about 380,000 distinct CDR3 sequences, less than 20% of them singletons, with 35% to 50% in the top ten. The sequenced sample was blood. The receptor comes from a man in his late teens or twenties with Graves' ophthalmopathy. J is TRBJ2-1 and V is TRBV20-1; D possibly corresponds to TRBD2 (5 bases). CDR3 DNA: TGCAGTGCTACCTCTAGGGAGAGCTCCTACAATGAGCAGTTCTTC. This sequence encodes CSATSRESSYNEQFF.